This TCR beta chain was captured in a study of T cell responses to AZD1222 COVID-19 vaccine. Study observations and caveats: As reported, nearly half of all spike-specific TCRs target variant regions that are unmutated.

The length of the CDR3 is 14 residues. The V end lost 2 bases, the J end lost 10 bases, and 12 bases lay between the germline ends. Germline CDR1 reads LGHDT; CDR2 reads YNNKEL (reference sequence). Profiling relied on immunoSEQ multiplex PCR, and the TCRdb table lists in-frame clones only, not all of them. The data hold about 130,000 clones, with about 86% observed a single time. About this clone: Its antigen is unidentified.

This TCR came from an adult in good health. V gene TRBV3-1 (or the pseudogene TRBV3-2) combines with J gene TRBJ1-6, with D possibly TRBD1 on 6 matching bases. The sequences come from peripheral blood, collected on day 0 of AZD1222 vaccination. The CDR3 DNA reads as TGTGCCAGCAGCCAATCGGTTGGGGGCTCACCCCTCCACTTT. It encodes CASSQSVGGSPLHF.